This TCR beta chain was sequenced for a study of siplizumab effects on memory and regulatory T cells. Data came from immunoSEQ multiplex PCR; TCRdb stores just in-frame clones and leaves some out. The data show approximately 100,000 clones, around 95% seen once. Germline CDR1 is SEHNR and CDR2 is FQNEAQ (reference sequence). Trimming left V 5 bases short and J 7 bases short, with 23 bases between. The CDR3 is made up of 16 amino acids. This clonotype was obtained from a human donor in good health. The sequenced material came from non-Treg CD4+ T cells sorted from blood. The chain has TRBV7-9 and TRBJ1-2; no definite D call. The CDR3 is CASSRPVGPTMAGYTF. The CDR3 nucleotides are TGTGCCAGCAGCCGTCCCGTTGGCCCCACTATGGCTGGCTACACCTTC.